Sequencing of this TCR beta chain was carried out in a study of circulating CD8 cells and anti-PD-1 response in melanoma. Study details: Seven of 13 melanoma patients received first-line anti-PD-1 therapy. Study results and limitations: Clonotype sharing was highest between DPOS and TIGIT subsets. Only baseline and M1 samples entered the published repertoire comparisons.

From live CD3+CD8+TCRalphabeta+ cells, four PD-1 and/or TIGIT subsets were sorted. On this clonotype itself: Antigen unknown. A much more abundant neighbour one base away suggests this may be a read error.

Germline lookup yields CDR1 SNHLY and CDR2 FYNNEI. The CDR3 runs to 14 residues. Trimming took 6 bases from V and 6 from J, leaving 17 bases between them. Using approximately 16 ng of total RNA, TCR libraries were made with the QIAseq Immune Repertoire TCR panel. MiXCR, applied by TCRdb to the reads, yields one record per CDR3 protein. The table includes 290 or so distinct CDR3 sequences, 8.5% detected once. The receptor was isolated from a human donor with melanoma. This chain joins TRBV2 and TRBJ1-1, with D uncertain. The sample was CD8+ T cells from PBMCs, taken at baseline or after one month of anti-PD-1 therapy (not recorded which). The CDR3 DNA reads TGTGCCAGCAGGGATGTAGTGGATTACCCTGAAGCTTTCTTT. This sequence encodes CASRDVVDYPEAFF.